The next 25 T cell receptor beta chains were all read from a single sample in a study of early T cells in non-severe SARS-CoV-2 infection. TCRdb re-called the 5' RACE reads with MiXCR, one entry per CDR3 protein. The table includes over 50,000 distinct CDR3 sequences, approximately 12% detected once. The sample was whole blood. Every receptor here comes from an adult who was a healthcare worker with PCR-confirmed SARS-CoV-2 infection or an uninfected control (not recorded which).

Ten or more counts support this clonotype. The V gene is TRBV24-1, the J gene TRBJ2-1; 10 nucleotides align to TRBD1. Germline values: CDR1 KGHDR, CDR2 SFDVKD. V lost 4 bases and J lost 3; bases outside the gene matches: 5. The CDR3 spans 16 residues. The CDR3 loop reads CATSDPGQGDYNEQFF. CDR3 nucleotides: TGTGCCACCAGTGACCCCGGACAGGGGGACTACAATGAGCAGTTCTTC.

This chain connects TRBV12-3 or TRBV12-4 to TRBJ2-3; 9 bases are a match to TRBD1. V gave up 5 bases and J gave up 11 bases; unmatched junction bases: 8. CDR3 length: 13 amino acids. The CDR3 is CASSPSTGGLQYF. The CDR3 nucleotides read TGTGCCAGCAGTCCCTCGACAGGGGGATTGCAGTATTTT.

This clonotype has more than one count but fewer than ten. The genes are TRBV6-1 and TRBJ2-2, with TRBD1 as a possible D gene (5 bases). Germline lookup yields CDR1 MNHNS and CDR2 SASEGT. The ends were cut back, 0 bases at V and 2 bases at J, with 16 bases in the middle. The CDR3 covers 18 residues. CDR3 loop: CASSEAPAPTANTGELFF. The CDR3 bases are TGTGCCAGCAGTGAAGCGCCAGCCCCGACAGCAAACACCGGGGAGCTGTTTTTT.

This clonotype was recorded at least ten times. The chain employs TRBV11-2 and TRBJ2-5; 14 nucleotides match TRBD2. The length of the CDR3 is 16 residues. J lost 5 bases, V lost 5 bases, and 7 bases had no gene match. Germline V gives CDR1 SGHAT, CDR2 FQNNGV. Written as DNA, the CDR3 is TGTGCCAGCAGCCCCCACGGGACTAGCGGGAGTGAGACCCAGTACTTC. It yields the protein CASSPHGTSGSETQYF. Based on the CDR3 plus reference TRBV11-2 and TRBJ2-5, the full variable domain is EAGVAQSPRYKIIEKRQSVAFWCNPISGHATLYWYQQILGQGPKLLIQFQNNGVVDDSQLPKDRFSAERLKGVDSTLKIQPAKLEDSAVYLCASSPHGTSGSETQYFGPGTRLLVL.

In this sample, this clonotype turned up many times. V is TRBV6-1 and J is TRBJ2-1; 9 bases align to TRBD2. Germline CDR1 reads MNHNS; CDR2 reads SASEGT. This CDR3 is built from 13 residues. V gave up 8 bases and J gave up 10 bases; unmatched junction bases: 9. The CDR3 loop is CASDSGSDREQFF. CDR3 in DNA: TGTGCCAGCGATAGCGGGAGCGACCGGGAGCAGTTCTTC.

This clonotype was found many times. One end of the junction fails to match germline, which may point to a read error. This chain connects TRBV7-7 to TRBJ2-2, with TRBD2 identical over 8 bases. Germline V gene data show CDR1 as SSHAT and CDR2 as FNYEAQ (reference sequence). CDR3 length equals 14 residues. The CDR3 sequence: CASSSGGGAGELFF. CDR3 in DNA: TGTGCTAGCAGCTCCGGGGGGGGCGCCGGGGAGCTGTTTTTT.

The V and J genes are TRBV2 and TRBJ1-5; 10 bases align to TRBD1. J lost 7 bases, V lost 7 bases, and 4 bases had no gene match. From germline, CDR1 is SNHLY and CDR2 FYNNEI. The CDR3 length is 13 residues. The CDR3 loop reads CASTRTGGQPQHF. Written as DNA, the CDR3 is TGTGCCAGCACCCGGACAGGGGGACAGCCCCAGCATTTT.

This clonotype has ten or more counts. CDR3 residues: CSATLGAGSETQYF. The CDR3, as DNA: TGCAGTGCGACATTGGGAGCGGGGTCGGAGACCCAGTACTTC. This chain uses TRBV20-1 with TRBJ2-5, with 7 nucleotides matching TRBD2. Trimming removed 6 bases from V and 5 bases from J; junction bases left unmatched: 12. The CDR3 loop spans 14 amino acids. Germline CDR1 reads DFQATT; CDR2 reads SNEGSKA (reference sequence).

There are many counts of this clonotype. CDR3 nucleotides: TGCAGTGCTAGACGAGGCAACGAGCAGTTCTTC. Translating gives CSARRGNEQFF. The gene calls are TRBV20-1 and TRBJ2-1, with unresolved D. The CDR3 has 11 amino acids. V was trimmed by 2 bases and J by 10 bases, leaving 9 bases between them. Germline CDR1 and CDR2: DFQATT and SNEGSKA (reference sequence).

This clonotype was found many times. The rearrangement joins TRBV7-9 to TRBJ1-1; D is unresolved. This CDR3 is built from 14 residues. Germline CDR1 and CDR2: SEHNR and FQNEAQ (reference sequence). Trimming stripped 6 bases from V and 2 bases from J, with 13 bases between. The CDR3: CASSPRALNTEAFF. The CDR3 DNA is TGTGCCAGCAGTCCTAGGGCCTTAAACACTGAAGCTTTCTTT. Supplemented by reference TRBV7-9 and TRBJ1-1, the full variable domain reads DTGVSQNPRHKITKRGQNVTFRCDPISEHNRLYWYRQTLGQGPEFLTYFQNEAQLEKSRLLSDRFSAERPKGSFSTLEIQRTEQGDSAMYLCASSPRALNTEAFFGQGTRLTVV.

This clonotype appeared many times. The chain has TRBV25-1 and TRBJ2-1; no clear D. Per germline, CDR1 MGHDK and CDR2 SYGVNS. Trimming pared 7 bases from V and 0 bases from J, leaving 7 bases between. The CDR3 is made up of 13 amino acids. CDR3 region: CASKQSSYNEQFF. CDR3 DNA sequence: TGTGCCAGCAAACAAAGCTCCTACAATGAGCAGTTCTTC.

This CDR3 reads CASSATLAGPSGEKLFF. In DNA, the CDR3 is TGTGCCAGCAGCGCGACCCTAGCGGGGCCTTCAGGGGAAAAACTGTTTTTT. This chain joins TRBV9 and TRBJ1-4; a weak D match, TRBD1 (5 bases). CDR1 is SGDLS, CDR2 YYNGEE, per germline. The CDR3 is made up of 17 amino acids. Trimming stripped 3 bases from V and 8 bases from J, with 23 bases between.

The V and J genes are TRBV2 and TRBJ2-5; either TRBD1 or TRBD2 may fit D (5 bases each). The germline V and J ends were trimmed by 6 bases and 4 bases, with 12 bases remaining between them. There are 13 residues in the CDR3. The germline gives CDR1 SNHLY, CDR2 FYNNEI. This CDR3 is CASRDPGRETQYF. CDR3 nucleotides: TGTGCCAGCAGGGACCCGGGACGAGAGACCCAGTACTTC.

Many counts were recorded for this clonotype. This chain joins TRBV7-9 and TRBJ2-2; D gene unclear. CDR3 length: 13 amino acids. Germline V CDR1 and CDR2: SEHNR, FQNEAQ (reference sequence). V shed 3 bases and J shed 2 bases, with 4 bases lying between them. The CDR3 DNA reads as TGTGCCAGCAGCTTTTCCAACACCGGGGAGCTGTTTTTT. This sequence encodes CASSFSNTGELFF.

This clonotype was counted many times. The chain has TRBV10-3 and TRBJ2-3; 13 bases are shared with TRBD2. The CDR3 has 15 amino acids. The V gene end was trimmed by 11 bases and the J gene end by 6 bases; junction bases not matched to a gene: 11. Germline V CDR1 and CDR2: ENHRY, SYGVKD. The CDR3 DNA follows: TGTGCCTCCCAGCTGGGACTAGCGGGAACGGATACGCAGTATTTT. It yields the protein CASQLGLAGTDTQYF.

This clonotype was detected ten times or more. This chain uses TRBV7-3 with TRBJ2-1; 12 bases agree with TRBD2. The junction had 9 bases not matched to a gene; V was cut back by 4 bases and J by 2 bases. Germline loops: CDR1 SGHTA, CDR2 FQGTGA. The CDR3 has 18 amino acids. This CDR3 reads CASSSELAGGGAYNEQFF. The DNA for the CDR3 is TGTGCCAGCAGCTCCGAGCTAGCGGGAGGGGGCGCCTACAATGAGCAGTTCTTC. The full variable domain, its missing parts supplied by reference TRBV7-3 and TRBJ2-1, is GAGVSQTPSNKVTEKGKYVELRCDPISGHTALYWYRQSLGQGPEFLIYFQGTGAADDSGLPNDRFFAVRPEGSVSTLKIQRTERGDSAVYLCASSSELAGGGAYNEQFFGPGTRLTVL.

The chain recombines TRBV7-8 with TRBJ2-7, with TRBD2 identical over 11 bases. Per the germline V gene, CDR1 is SGHVS and CDR2 is FQNEAQ. The CDR3 covers 16 residues. The J segment lost 3 bases and the V segment lost 5 bases, leaving 9 bases of the junction unmatched. CDR3 bases: TGTGCCAGCAGCCCCCACATAGGGACTAGCGGCTACGAGCAGTACTTC. It encodes CASSPHIGTSGYEQYF. Complete variable domain (other parts from reference TRBV7-8 and TRBJ2-7): GAGVSQSPRYKVAKRGQDVALRCDPISGHVSLFWYQQALGQGPEFLTYFQNEAQLDKSGLPSDRFFAERPEGSVSTLKIQRTQQEDSAVYLCASSPHIGTSGYEQYFGPGTRLTVT.

Many counts were recorded for this clonotype. Germline and junction disagree at one end, which may indicate a read error. The genes are TRBV11-3 and TRBJ2-7; D is tentatively TRBD1 or TRBD2 (5 bases each). This CDR3 contains 13 residues. Per the germline V gene, CDR1 is SGHNT and CDR2 is YENEEA. This CDR3 reads CASSLESQGELNF. As DNA, the CDR3 is TGTGCCAGCAGCTTAGAATCACAAGGGGAGCTGAACTTC.

This clonotype occurred many times. The chain combines TRBV20-1 with TRBJ2-7; the match to TRBD2 covers 8 bases. V was pared by 6 bases and J by 0 bases, with 13 bases of the junction left unmatched. This CDR3 contains 16 residues. Germline V lookup: CDR1 DFQATT, CDR2 SNEGSKA (reference sequence). Written as DNA, the CDR3 is TGCAGTGCCCGGGGGCTAGCGGGCCGAAGCTCCTACGAGCAGTACTTC. Its translation: CSARGLAGRSSYEQYF.

This clonotype was recorded at least ten times. The chain combines TRBV30 with TRBJ2-1; D uncertain. Looked up from germline, CDR1 is GTSNPN and CDR2 is SVGIG (reference sequence). This CDR3 comprises 13 residues. The V end was cut by 0 bases, the J end by 10 bases, with 13 bases between. CDR3 amino acids: CAWSVGKFGEQFF. CDR3 nucleotides: TGTGCCTGGAGTGTAGGGAAATTCGGGGAGCAGTTCTTC.

This clonotype has at least ten counts. The V and J genes are TRBV28 and TRBJ2-3; TRBD1 or TRBD2 may be the D gene (7 bases each). V was pared by 3 bases and J by 3 bases, with 19 bases between. The CDR3 has 17 residues. Germline V gene data show CDR1 as MDHEN and CDR2 as SYDVKM. CDR3 protein: CASSLFLRGGLTDTQYF. CDR3 DNA sequence: TGTGCCAGCAGTTTGTTCCTCAGGGGGGGCCTAACAGATACGCAGTATTTT.

With regard to this clonotype: A single base separates this from a much larger clone, so it may be a read error. The chain employs TRBV19 and TRBJ2-7; weak D call: TRBD2 (5 bases). CDR3 size: 18 residues. V shed 1 base and J shed 2 bases, with 21 bases lying between them. Germline values: CDR1 LNHDA, CDR2 SQIVND (reference sequence). Written as DNA, the CDR3 is TGTGCCAGTAGTATAGGACCCGGGGATGGCGGTTTGGCCTACGAGCAGTACTTC. It is translated as CASSIGPGDGGLAYEQYF.

This clonotype has a count of ten or more. This rearrangement joins TRBV11-2 to TRBJ2-5; tentatively, D is TRBD1 (7 bases). The ends were cut back, 5 bases at V and 2 bases at J, with 15 bases in the middle. The CDR3 is made up of 15 amino acids. CDR1 and CDR2 (germline): SGHAT, FQNNGV. CDR3 amino acids: CASSRGTVQQETQYF. As DNA, the CDR3 is TGTGCCAGCAGCCGGGGGACAGTACAACAAGAGACCCAGTACTTC.

This clonotype was observed many times. V usage is TRBV7-6 and J usage is TRBJ2-2, with TRBD1 matching over 7 bases. This CDR3 contains 17 residues. The ends lost 1 base at V and 4 bases at J; junction bases unmatched: 9. Germline CDR1 is SGHVS and CDR2 is FNYEAQ. The CDR3 DNA reads TGTGCCAGCAGCTTAGGCCCGGGACAGACGATCACCGGGGAGCTGTTTTTT. It encodes CASSLGPGQTITGELFF. Based on the CDR3 plus reference TRBV7-6 and TRBJ2-2, the full variable domain is GAGVSQSPRYKVTKRGQDVALRCDPISGHVSLYWYRQALGQGPEFLTYFNYEAQQDKSGLPNDRFSAERPEGSISTLTIQRTEQRDSAMYRCASSLGPGQTITGELFFGEGSRLTVL.

There are many counts of this clonotype. The rearrangement joins TRBV6-5 to TRBJ2-2, with D unclear. The V gene lost 1 base and the J gene lost 6 bases, with 6 bases spanning the gap. CDR1 is MNHEY, CDR2 SVGAGI, per germline. This CDR3 is built from 13 residues. The CDR3 spells CASSYFLPGELFF. CDR3 in DNA: TGTGCCAGCAGTTACTTCCTACCCGGGGAGCTGTTTTTT.